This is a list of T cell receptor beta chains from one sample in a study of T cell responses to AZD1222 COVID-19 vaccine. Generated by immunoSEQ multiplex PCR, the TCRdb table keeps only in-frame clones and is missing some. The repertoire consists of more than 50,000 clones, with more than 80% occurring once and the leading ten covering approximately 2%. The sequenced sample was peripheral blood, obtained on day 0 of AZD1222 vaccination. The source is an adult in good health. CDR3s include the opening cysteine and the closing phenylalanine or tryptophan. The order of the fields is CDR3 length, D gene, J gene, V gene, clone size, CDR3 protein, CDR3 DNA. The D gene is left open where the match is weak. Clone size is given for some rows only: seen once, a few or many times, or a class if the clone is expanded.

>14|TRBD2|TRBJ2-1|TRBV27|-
CASSLAVSYNEQFF
TGTGCCAGCAGTCTAGCGGTCTCCTACAATGAGCAGTTCTTC
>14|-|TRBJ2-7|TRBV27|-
CASSLGGVSYEQYF
TGTGCCAGCAGTTTGGGGGGAGTGTCCTACGAGCAGTACTTC
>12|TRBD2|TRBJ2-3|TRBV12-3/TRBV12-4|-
CASSSGLASQYF
TGTGCCAGCAGTTCCGGACTAGCCTCGCAGTATTTT
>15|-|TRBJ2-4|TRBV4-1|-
CASSPHALAKNIQYF
TGCGCCAGCAGCCCCCATGCTCTAGCCAAAAACATTCAGTACTTC
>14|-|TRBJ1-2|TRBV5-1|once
CASSLSSIPYGYTF
TGCGCCAGCAGCTTGAGTAGTATCCCCTATGGCTACACCTTC
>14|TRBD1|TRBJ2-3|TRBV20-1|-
CSASSGQGPDTQYF
TGCAGTGCTAGTAGCGGACAGGGGCCAGATACGCAGTATTTT
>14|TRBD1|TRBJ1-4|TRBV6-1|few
CASSERLVWTGGSF
TGTGCCAGCAGTGAACGATTAGTTTGGACAGGTGGTTCTTTT
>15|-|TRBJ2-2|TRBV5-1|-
CASSLGVANTGELFF
TGCGCCAGCAGCTTGGGAGTCGCGAACACCGGGGAGCTGTTTTTT
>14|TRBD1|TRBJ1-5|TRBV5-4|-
CASSLGTGNQPQHF
TGTGCCAGCAGCTTGGGGACAGGGAATCAGCCCCAGCATTTT
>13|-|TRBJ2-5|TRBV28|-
CASCRRGRETQYF
TGTGCCAGCTGCCGAAGAGGCCGAGAGACCCAGTACTTC
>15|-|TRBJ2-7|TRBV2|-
CASSDPVLPVDEQYF
TGTGCCAGCAGTGACCCAGTGCTACCTGTCGACGAGCAGTACTTC
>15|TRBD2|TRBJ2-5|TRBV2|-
CASSRLSGREETQYF
TGTGCCAGCAGTCGCCTGAGCGGGAGAGAAGAGACCCAGTACTTC
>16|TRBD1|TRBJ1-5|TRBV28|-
CASSEAEQGAHQPQHF
TGTGCCAGCAGTGAGGCTGAACAGGGGGCTCACCAGCCCCAGCATTTT
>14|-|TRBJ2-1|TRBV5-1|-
CASSLDPVVDEQFF
TGCGCCAGCAGCCTAGACCCCGTCGTGGATGAGCAGTTCTTC
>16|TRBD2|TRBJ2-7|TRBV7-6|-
CASATSGSLPVYEQYF
TGTGCCAGCGCGACTAGCGGGAGTTTACCAGTCTACGAGCAGTACTTC
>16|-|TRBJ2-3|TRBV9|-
CASSVGGSDRTDTQYF
TGTGCCAGCAGCGTAGGGGGTAGCGATCGCACAGATACGCAGTATTTT
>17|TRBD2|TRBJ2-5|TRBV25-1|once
CASSEYSWEGRTETQYF
TGTGCCAGCAGTGAATATAGTTGGGAGGGCCGCACTGAGACCCAGTACTTC
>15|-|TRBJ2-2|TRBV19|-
CASSYRTANTGELFF
TGTGCCAGTAGTTATAGGACGGCGAACACCGGGGAGCTGTTTTTT
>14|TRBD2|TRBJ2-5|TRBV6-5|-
CASRQGGTSGRLYF
TGTGCCAGCAGGCAGGGGGGGACTAGCGGGAGACTGTACTTC
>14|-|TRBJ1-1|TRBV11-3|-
CASSLGFEGAEAFF
TGTGCCAGCAGCTTAGGGTTTGAAGGGGCTGAAGCTTTCTTT
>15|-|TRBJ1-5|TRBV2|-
CASNSGTLSNQPQHF
TGTGCCAGCAATTCCGGGACCCTCTCTAATCAGCCCCAGCATTTT
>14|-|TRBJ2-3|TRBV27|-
CASSSNRGTDTQYF
TGTGCCAGCAGTTCAAACAGGGGCACAGATACGCAGTATTTT
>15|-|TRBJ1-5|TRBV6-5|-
CASSYTGRSNQPQHF
TGTGCCAGCAGTTACACAGGGAGAAGCAATCAGCCCCAGCATTTT
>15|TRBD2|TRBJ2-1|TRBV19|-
CASSMTSGKGNEQFF
TGTGCCAGTAGTATGACTAGCGGGAAAGGGAATGAGCAGTTCTTC
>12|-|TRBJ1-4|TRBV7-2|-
CASSLDVGGMTF
TGTGCCAGCAGCTTAGACGTGGGGGGGATGACTTTT
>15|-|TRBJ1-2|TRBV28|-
CASSSPLGGVVGYTF
TGTGCCAGCAGTTCCCCATTGGGGGGGGTCGTTGGCTACACCTTC
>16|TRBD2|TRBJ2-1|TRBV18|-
CASSATKVSLADEQFF
TGTGCCAGCTCAGCGACTAAGGTATCCCTAGCGGATGAGCAGTTCTTC
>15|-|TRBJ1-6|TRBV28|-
CASRTPRGSGSPLHF
TGTGCCAGCCGCACCCCGAGGGGATCTGGTTCACCCCTCCACTTT
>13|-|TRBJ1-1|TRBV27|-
CASSLTVGTEAFF
TGTGCCAGCAGTTTAACGGTTGGAACTGAAGCTTTCTTT
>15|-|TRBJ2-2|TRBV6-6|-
CASSSGTANTGELFF
TGTGCCAGCAGTTCTGGCACAGCGAACACCGGGGAGCTGTTTTTT
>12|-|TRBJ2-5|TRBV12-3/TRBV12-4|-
CASTPGAETQYF
TGTGCCAGCACCCCCGGCGCGGAGACCCAGTACTTC
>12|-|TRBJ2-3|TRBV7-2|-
CASALNSDTQYF
TGTGCCAGCGCCTTAAACTCAGATACGCAGTATTTT
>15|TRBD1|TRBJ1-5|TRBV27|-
CASRTQGAINQPQHF
TGTGCCAGCAGGACACAGGGGGCTATCAATCAGCCCCAGCATTTT
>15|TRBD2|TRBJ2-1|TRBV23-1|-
CASPTGLAGDDEQFF
TGCGCCAGCCCAACGGGACTAGCGGGAGATGATGAGCAGTTCTTC
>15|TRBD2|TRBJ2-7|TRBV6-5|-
CASSTRTGGRYEQYF
TGTGCCAGCAGTACGAGGACCGGGGGGAGATACGAGCAGTACTTC
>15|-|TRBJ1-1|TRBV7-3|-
CASSRGQLMNTEAFF
TGTGCCAGCAGCCGAGGACAGTTAATGAACACTGAAGCTTTCTTT
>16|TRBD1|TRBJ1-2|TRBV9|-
CASSVARGQGLNGYTF
TGTGCCAGCAGCGTAGCCAGGGGACAGGGTCTCAATGGCTACACCTTC
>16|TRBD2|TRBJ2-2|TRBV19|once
CASSVTGLGGTGELFF
TGTGCCAGTAGTGTTACGGGACTAGGTGGGACCGGGGAGCTGTTTTTT
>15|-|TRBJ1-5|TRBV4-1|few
CASSQDDYRVQPQHF
TGCGCCAGCAGCCAAGACGACTACAGGGTTCAGCCCCAGCATTTT
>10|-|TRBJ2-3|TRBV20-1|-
CSAEIDTQYF
TGCAGTGCCGAAATAGATACGCAGTATTTT
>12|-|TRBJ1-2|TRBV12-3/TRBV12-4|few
CASSFGNLGYTF
TGTGCCAGCAGTTTCGGAAATCTTGGCTACACCTTC
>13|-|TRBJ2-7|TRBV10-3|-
CAISEGWGDEQYF
TGTGCCATCAGTGAAGGTTGGGGGGACGAGCAGTACTTC
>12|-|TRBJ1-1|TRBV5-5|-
CASSWLQTEAFF
TGTGCCAGCAGCTGGTTACAGACTGAAGCTTTCTTT
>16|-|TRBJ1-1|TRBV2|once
CASSGSYRELNTEAFF
TGTGCCAGCAGCGGATCCTACAGGGAACTGAACACTGAAGCTTTCTTT
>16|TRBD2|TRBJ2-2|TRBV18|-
CASSPPGLGGTGELFF
TGTGCCAGCTCACCTCCGGGACTAGGAGGGACCGGGGAGCTGTTTTTT